The T cell receptor (beta chain) under discussion was sequenced for a study of cytomegalovirus exposure and HLA in healthy donors. The PCR used 60 Vbeta and 13 Jbeta primers. Assay used: immunoSEQ multiplex PCR; TCRdb lists only in-frame clones, some missing. The sample table includes some 130,000 clones. The germline V and J ends were trimmed by 4 bases and 4 bases, with 15 bases remaining between them. Germline CDR1 ENHRY, CDR2 SYGVKD. The CDR3 covers 15 residues. The rearrangement joins TRBV10-3 to TRBJ2-3, with D maybe TRBD1 (6 bases). This clonotype originated in a man between 18 and 35 years old in good health and CMV-seronegative. Material for sequencing was PBMCs. In DNA, the CDR3 is TGTGCCATCAGTGCTGGGCAGGGGACCGCAGATACGCAGTATTTT. It encodes CAISAGQGTADTQYF.